A selection of T cell receptor beta chains follows, all from one sample in a study of T cell changes during pregnancy in multiple sclerosis. Libraries were prepared by immunoSEQ multiplex PCR; TCRdb keeps only in-frame clonotypes and omits some of them. The table has tens of thousands of clones, about 89% seen once. The sample in question was CD4+ T cells from peripheral blood mononuclear cells, obtained in the first trimester of pregnancy. The receptors derive from a female donor in good health, enrolled as a control in a pregnancy study. The CDR3 runs from the conserved cysteine through the conserved F or W. The order of the fields is V gene, J gene, D gene, CDR3 protein. The D gene is left open where the match is weak.

>TRBV5-1|TRBJ1-1|NA
CASILDGVNTEAFF
>TRBV5-6|TRBJ2-7|NA
CASSFPRGGINEQYF
>TRBV5-1|TRBJ2-3|TRBD2
CASGPGSSGPSTDTQYF
>TRBV28|TRBJ1-6|NA
CASSLLSNSPLHF
>TRBV6-5|TRBJ1-1|NA
CASSYTGRSNTEAFF
>TRBV5-1|TRBJ2-7|NA
CASSPDRRSYEQYF
>TRBV28|TRBJ2-5|NA
CASSPWEHQETQYF
>TRBV9|TRBJ1-1|NA
CASSVEGSLRLNTEAFF
>TRBV28|TRBJ2-1|NA
CASDEQGSSDNEQFF
>TRBV7-2|TRBJ2-5|TRBD2
CASSLMQTSGGETQYF
>TRBV6-4|TRBJ1-1|TRBD1
CASTAGGKTEAFF
>TRBV11-3|TRBJ2-2|TRBD1
CASSPGTGEGGELFF
>TRBV4-1|TRBJ1-5|NA
CASSQDGGINQPQHF
>TRBV4-1|TRBJ1-4|NA
CASSHINRDSNEKLFF
>TRBV28|TRBJ1-5|TRBD1
CASTLGTGGPHSNQPQHF
>TRBV5-8|TRBJ1-2|NA
CASSSPGGAGYGYTF
>TRBV19|TRBJ2-1|TRBD2
CASSPSGSGSYNEQFF
>TRBV19|TRBJ2-3|TRBD2
CASSIALILAGGDTQYF
>TRBV2|TRBJ1-2|NA
CASSEQVGRSYGYTF
>TRBV18|TRBJ2-5|NA
CASSFRLDETQYF
>TRBV10-3|TRBJ1-2|TRBD1
CAISGQGNGYTF